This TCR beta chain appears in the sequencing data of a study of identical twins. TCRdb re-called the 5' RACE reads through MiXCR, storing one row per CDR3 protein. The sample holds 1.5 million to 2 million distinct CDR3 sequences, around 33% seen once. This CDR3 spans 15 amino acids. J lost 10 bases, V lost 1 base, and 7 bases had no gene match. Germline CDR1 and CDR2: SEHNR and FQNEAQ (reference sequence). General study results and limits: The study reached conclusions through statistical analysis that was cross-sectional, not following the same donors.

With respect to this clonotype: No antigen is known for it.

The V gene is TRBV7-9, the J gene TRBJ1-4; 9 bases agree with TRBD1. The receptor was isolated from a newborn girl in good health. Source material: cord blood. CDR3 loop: CASSLGGQGSGKLFF. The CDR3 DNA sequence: TGTGCCAGCAGCTTAGGAGGACAGGGGAGTGGAAAACTGTTTTTT.